In its sample, the clone carrying this TCR beta chain was seen many times. These data come from a study of T-cell reconstitution after alpha-beta-depleted transplantation in children. J lost 0 bases, V lost 3 bases, and 1 base had no gene match. In germline, CDR1 is SQVTM, CDR2 ANQGSEA. The CDR3 loop spans 14 amino acids. Unique molecular identifiers featured in how the TCRbeta library was prepared. From the PCR reads, TCRdb called clonotypes with MiXCR, one entry per CDR3 protein. The sample has almost 400,000 distinct CDR3 sequences, about a fifth seen once. The specimen comprised PBMCs from the stem cell graft donor, sampled from the stem cell graft. The V and J genes are TRBV29-1 and TRBJ1-3; the match to TRBD1 covers 8 bases. The source of this sequence is a human donor who donated a stem cell graft to a child with acute myeloid leukemia. CDR3 nucleotides: TGCAGCGTTGACGACAGGGGCTCTGGAAACACCATATATTTT. This translates into CSVDDRGSGNTIYF.